These 20 T cell receptor beta chains originate from one sample sequenced in a study of blood T cell repertoires in COVID-19. Data came from immunoSEQ multiplex PCR; TCRdb stores just in-frame clones and leaves some out. The sample records over 130,000 clones, 77% being singletons. Sequenced input: peripheral blood. Source of these receptors: a woman in her forties or fifties with active or convalescent COVID-19.

The chain employs TRBV19 and TRBJ2-2, with TRBD2 matching over 11 bases. The junction had 8 bases not matched to a gene; V was cut back by 5 bases and J by 6 bases. Germline V gives CDR1 LNHDA, CDR2 SQIVND (reference sequence). The CDR3 extends over 16 amino acids. The CDR3 spells CASSVPGLAVAGELFF. CDR3 nucleotide sequence: TGTGCCAGTAGTGTACCGGGACTAGCGGTGGCCGGGGAGCTGTTTTTT.

This rearrangement joins TRBV7-8 to TRBJ2-7; 10 positions match TRBD2. The CDR3 is made up of 15 amino acids. Germline V gene sequence: CDR1 SGHVS, CDR2 FQNEAQ. Trimming took 6 bases from V and 0 from J; bases not matched to a gene: 5. CDR3 bases: TGTGCCAGCAGAGTAGCGGGAGGCAGCTCCTACGAGCAGTACTTC. Protein: CASRVAGGSSYEQYF.

The CDR3 coding sequence is TGCGCCAGCAGCCTCGGGACAGGGGAGCAAGGCTACACCTTC. It translates to CASSLGTGEQGYTF. The chain carries TRBV4-3 and TRBJ1-2, with 10 positions matching TRBD1. CDR1 LGHNA and CDR2 YSLEER come from the germline V gene. The CDR3 totals 14 residues. V was clipped by 4 bases and J by 8 bases; unmatched bases: 7.

The chain has TRBV7-2 and TRBJ2-1; TRBD2 matches 8 bases. Per the germline V gene, CDR1 is SGHTA and CDR2 is FQGNSA. The V gene end was trimmed by 0 bases and the J gene end by 0 bases; junction bases not matched to a gene: 1. The CDR3 covers 16 residues. The CDR3 reads CASSLASGASYNEQFF. DNA of the CDR3: TGTGCCAGCAGCTTAGCTAGCGGGGCCTCCTACAATGAGCAGTTCTTC. The full variable domain, in which reference TRBV7-2 and TRBJ2-1 provide the parts outside the CDR3, is GAGVSQSPSNKVTEKGKDVELRCDPISGHTALYWYRQSLGQGLEFLIYFQGNSAPDKSGLPSDRFSAERTGGSVSTLTIQRTQQEDSAVYLCASSLASGASYNEQFFGPGTRLTVL.

The rearrangement joins TRBV30 to TRBJ1-2; maybe TRBD1 (5 bases). Trimming took off 2 bases at V and 0 bases at J, with 13 bases between the two ends. The CDR3 is made up of 15 amino acids. CDR1 and CDR2 (germline): GTSNPN, SVGIG (reference sequence). Here the CDR3 reads CAWSKTETANYGYTF. CDR3 nucleotide sequence: TGTGCCTGGAGTAAGACAGAAACAGCTAACTATGGCTACACCTTC.

This clone occurred once. The chain joins TRBV11-2 to TRBJ2-5, with 9 bases identical to TRBD1. The CDR3 length is 15 residues. Germline CDR1 reads SGHAT; CDR2 reads FQNNGV. Trimming removed 3 bases from V and 2 bases from J; junction bases left unmatched: 4. CDR3 amino acids: CASSFDRGYQETQYF. The CDR3 coding sequence is TGTGCCAGCAGCTTTGACAGGGGGTATCAAGAGACCCAGTACTTC.

V is TRBV20-1 and J is TRBJ1-5; D gene uncertain. Trimming took 3 bases from V and 5 from J, leaving 5 bases between them. There are 11 residues in the CDR3. Germline CDR1 and CDR2: DFQATT and SNEGSKA (reference sequence). The CDR3 loop is CSASGDQPQHF. CDR3 nucleotides: TGCAGTGCTAGCGGGGATCAGCCCCAGCATTTT.

The table lists this clone with a count of one. CDR3 coding DNA: TGCGCCAGCAGCCGCCGGGAGACCCAGTACTTC. This gives the protein CASSRRETQYF. The rearrangement uses TRBV5-1 and TRBJ2-5; no firm D call. Germline loops: CDR1 SGHRS, CDR2 YFSETQ. This CDR3 has 11 amino acids. Trimming removed 4 bases from V and 5 bases from J, with 6 bases in between.

The V gene is TRBV6-2 or TRBV6-3, the J gene TRBJ2-2; possible D gene TRBD1, 5 bases. CDR1 MNHEY and CDR2 SVGEGT come from the germline V gene. The CDR3 is made up of 15 amino acids. V lost 3 bases and J lost 9, with 17 bases in between. CDR3 coding DNA: TGTGCCAGCAGTTATCAGACAGCCGAAGGCAGGGAGCTGTTTTTT. Its protein product is CASSYQTAEGRELFF.

This chain links TRBV9 with TRBJ1-1, with no clear D. The V and J ends lost 0 bases and 4 bases respectively, with 7 bases between them. The CDR3 covers 13 residues. The V gene's germline CDR1 is SGDLS and CDR2 YYNGEE. CDR3 loop: CASSVDPFTEAFF. CDR3 nucleotides: TGTGCCAGCAGCGTAGATCCCTTCACTGAAGCTTTCTTT.

V usage is TRBV6-5 and J usage is TRBJ2-7; D is perhaps TRBD2 (7 bases). V lost 7 bases and J 0 bases, leaving 13 bases between the germline ends. The germline V gene has CDR1 MNHEY and CDR2 SVGAGI. CDR3 length equals 14 residues. Here the CDR3 reads CASKQAGHSYEQYF. In DNA, the CDR3 is TGTGCCAGCAAACAAGCGGGACACTCCTACGAGCAGTACTTC.

The V call is TRBV21-1, the J call TRBJ2-3; TRBD1 was called by the table and not checked on the DNA. TRBV21-1 is a pseudogene. This CDR3 has 15 residues. In nucleotides, the CDR3 is TGTGCCAGCAGCAATTTAGGGGGCGGGGCAGATACGCAGTATTTT. Translation gives CASSNLGGGADTQYF.

The chain employs TRBV5-1 and TRBJ2-7; the D gene is possibly TRBD2 (5 bases). Trimming removed 6 bases at V and 4 bases at J, with 17 bases between. The germline V gene has CDR1 SGHRS and CDR2 YFSETQ. CDR3 length equals 14 residues. CDR3 amino acids: CASISLPGSYEQYF. In nucleotides, the CDR3 is TGCGCCAGCATAAGCTTACCGGGGTCTTACGAGCAGTACTTC.

J is TRBJ2-5 and V is TRBV12-3 or TRBV12-4; TRBD2 agrees at 9 bases. V was clipped by 8 bases and J by 5 bases; unmatched bases: 6. The CDR3 has 13 amino acids. The DNA of the CDR3 is TGTGCCAGCGGGCGGGGGGGAGTGGAGACCCAGTACTTC. Its translation: CASGRGGVETQYF.

CDR3 region: CASSYSAGPYEQYF. The CDR3 DNA reads TGTGCCAGCAGTTATTCAGCGGGGCCCTACGAGCAGTACTTC. The V gene is TRBV6-2 or TRBV6-3, the J gene TRBJ2-7; 7 bases line up with TRBD2. This CDR3 has 14 amino acids. V gave up 3 bases and J gave up 2 bases; unmatched junction bases: 4. The germline gives CDR1 MNHEY, CDR2 SVGEGT.

The DNA for the CDR3 is TGTGCCAGCAGTCCGGGGGGGCCTAATGAAAAACTGTTTTTT. Translating gives CASSPGGPNEKLFF. V is TRBV6-5 and J is TRBJ1-4, with D maybe TRBD1 (6 bases). The CDR3 has 14 residues. CDR1 and CDR2 (germline): MNHEY, SVGAGI. The V and J ends lost 5 bases and 3 bases respectively, with 10 bases between them.

The CDR3 loop reads CSASIGQGAPLGEQYF. DNA of the CDR3: TGCAGCGCCAGCATCGGACAGGGGGCCCCTCTTGGCGAGCAGTACTTC. The chain employs TRBV29-1 and TRBJ2-7; 11 bases map to TRBD1. This CDR3 spans 16 amino acids. Germline CDR1 is SQVTM and CDR2 is ANQGSEA. V lost 7 bases to trimming and J lost 6 bases; unmatched junction nucleotides: 17.

This rearrangement joins TRBV6-4 to TRBJ2-1; the D gene is possibly TRBD2 (6 bases). Trimming took off 6 bases at V and 7 bases at J, with 25 bases between the two ends. Germline V gene sequence: CDR1 MRHNA, CDR2 SNTAGT. The CDR3 is made up of 17 amino acids. CDR3 protein: CASSPSSGAAGRNEQFF. The CDR3 DNA sequence: TGTGCCAGCAGCCCCTCCAGTGGGGCCGCGGGGAGGAATGAGCAGTTCTTC.

The chain employs TRBV19 and TRBJ2-2; possibly TRBD1 for D (6 bases). The CDR3 runs 13 residues. Trimming shortened V by 5 bases and J by 7 bases, and 11 bases separated the two germline ends. From germline, CDR1 is LNHDA and CDR2 SQIVND (reference sequence). The CDR3 loop reads CASSPGVDGELFF. CDR3 bases: TGTGCCAGTAGTCCAGGGGTGGACGGGGAGCTGTTTTTT.

This clone is a singleton in its sample. This chain uses TRBV12-3 or TRBV12-4 with TRBJ1-5; a weak D match, TRBD1 (5 bases). The CDR3 is 12 residues long. Trimming cost V 3 bases and J 7 bases, with 7 bases left between them. The CDR3 region has the DNA TGTGCCAGCAGTTTCCCAGGGCAGCCCCAGCATTTT. Protein: CASSFPGQPQHF.